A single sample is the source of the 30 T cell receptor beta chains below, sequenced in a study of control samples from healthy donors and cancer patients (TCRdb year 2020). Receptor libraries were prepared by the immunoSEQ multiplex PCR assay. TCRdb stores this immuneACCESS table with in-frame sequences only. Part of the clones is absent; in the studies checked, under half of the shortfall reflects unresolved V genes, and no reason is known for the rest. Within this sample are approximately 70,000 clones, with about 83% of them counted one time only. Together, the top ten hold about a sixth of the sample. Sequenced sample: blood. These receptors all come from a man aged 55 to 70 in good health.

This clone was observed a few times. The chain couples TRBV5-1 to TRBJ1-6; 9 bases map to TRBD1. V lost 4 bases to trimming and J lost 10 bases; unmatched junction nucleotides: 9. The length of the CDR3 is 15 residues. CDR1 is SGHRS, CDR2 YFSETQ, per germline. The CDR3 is CASSVKGQGASPLHF. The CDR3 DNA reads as TGCGCCAGCAGCGTGAAGGGACAGGGTGCCTCACCCCTCCACTTT. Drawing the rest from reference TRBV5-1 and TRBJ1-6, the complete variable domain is KAGVTQTPRYLIKTRGQQVTLSCSPISGHRSVSWYQQTPGQGLQFLFEYFSETQRNKGNFPGRFSGRQFSNSRSEMNVSTLELGDSALYLCASSVKGQGASPLHFGNGTRLTVT.

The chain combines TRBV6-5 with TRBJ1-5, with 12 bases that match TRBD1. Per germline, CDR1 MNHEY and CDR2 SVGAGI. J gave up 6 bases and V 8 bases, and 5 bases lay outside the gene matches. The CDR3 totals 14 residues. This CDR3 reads CASWGQGAGQPQHF. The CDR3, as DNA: TGTGCCAGCTGGGGACAGGGGGCTGGTCAGCCCCAGCATTTT.

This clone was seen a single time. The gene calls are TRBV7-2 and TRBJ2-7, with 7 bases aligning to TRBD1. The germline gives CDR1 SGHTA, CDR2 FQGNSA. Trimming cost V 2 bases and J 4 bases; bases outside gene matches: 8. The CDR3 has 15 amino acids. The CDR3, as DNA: TGTGCCAGCAGCTTATTTCCGGACAGGACTTACGAGCAGTACTTC. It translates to CASSLFPDRTYEQYF.

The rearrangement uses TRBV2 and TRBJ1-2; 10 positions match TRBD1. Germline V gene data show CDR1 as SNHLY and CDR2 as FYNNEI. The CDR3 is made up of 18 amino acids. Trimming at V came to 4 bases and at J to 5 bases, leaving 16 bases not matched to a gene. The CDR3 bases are TGTGCCAGCAGTGTTTCCGGGACAGGGGTTTTCATGGGGTATGGCTACACCTTC. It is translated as CASSVSGTGVFMGYGYTF.

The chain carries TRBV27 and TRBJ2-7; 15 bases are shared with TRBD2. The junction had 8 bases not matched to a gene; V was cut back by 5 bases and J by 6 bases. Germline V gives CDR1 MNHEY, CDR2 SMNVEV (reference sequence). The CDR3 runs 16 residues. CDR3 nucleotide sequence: TGTGCCAGCAGTCCCGGGACTAGCGGGAGGTCGGTCGAGCAGTACTTC. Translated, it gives CASSPGTSGRSVEQYF.

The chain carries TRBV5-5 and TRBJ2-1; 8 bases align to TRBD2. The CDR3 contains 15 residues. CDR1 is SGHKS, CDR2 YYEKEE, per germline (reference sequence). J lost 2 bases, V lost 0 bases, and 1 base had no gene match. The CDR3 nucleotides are TGTGCCAGCAGCTTGGGGGGACTAGCCTACAATGAGCAGTTCTTC. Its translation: CASSLGGLAYNEQFF.

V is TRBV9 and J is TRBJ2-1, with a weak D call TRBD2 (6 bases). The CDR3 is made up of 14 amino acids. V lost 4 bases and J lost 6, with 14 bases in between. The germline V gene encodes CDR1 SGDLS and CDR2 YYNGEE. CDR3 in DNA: TGTGCCAGCAGCAAACCGGGAGTAGGCAATGAGCAGTTCTTC. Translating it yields CASSKPGVGNEQFF.

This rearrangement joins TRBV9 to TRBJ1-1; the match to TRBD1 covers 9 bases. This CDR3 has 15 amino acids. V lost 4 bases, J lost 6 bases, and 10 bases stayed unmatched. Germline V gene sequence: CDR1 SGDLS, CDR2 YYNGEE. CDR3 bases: TGTGCCAGCAGCCCGGAGACAGGGGGATATGCTGAAGCTTTCTTT. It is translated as CASSPETGGYAEAFF.

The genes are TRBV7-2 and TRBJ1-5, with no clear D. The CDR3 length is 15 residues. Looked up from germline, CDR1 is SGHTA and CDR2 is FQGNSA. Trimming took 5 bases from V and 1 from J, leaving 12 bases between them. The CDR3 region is CASSRTPTSNQPQHF. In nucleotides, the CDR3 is TGTGCCAGCAGCCGGACTCCCACAAGCAATCAGCCCCAGCATTTT.

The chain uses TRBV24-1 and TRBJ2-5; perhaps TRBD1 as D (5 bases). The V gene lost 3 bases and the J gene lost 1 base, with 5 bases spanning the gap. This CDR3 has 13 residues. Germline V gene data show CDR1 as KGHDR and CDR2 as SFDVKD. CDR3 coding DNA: TGTGCCACCAGTGATCAGGGCCAAGAGACCCAGTACTTC. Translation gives CATSDQGQETQYF.

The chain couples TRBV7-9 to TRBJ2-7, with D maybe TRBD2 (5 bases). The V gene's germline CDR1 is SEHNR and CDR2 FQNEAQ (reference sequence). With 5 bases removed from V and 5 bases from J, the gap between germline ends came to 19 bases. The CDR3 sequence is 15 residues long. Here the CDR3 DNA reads TGTGCCAGCAGCCCTGAGCTACTAGGATCTGACGAGCAGTACTTC. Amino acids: CASSPELLGSDEQYF. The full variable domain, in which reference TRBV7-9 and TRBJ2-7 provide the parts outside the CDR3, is DTGVSQNPRHKITKRGQNVTFRCDPISEHNRLYWYRQTLGQGPEFLTYFQNEAQLEKSRLLSDRFSAERPKGSFSTLEIQRTEQGDSAMYLCASSPELLGSDEQYFGPGTRLTVT.

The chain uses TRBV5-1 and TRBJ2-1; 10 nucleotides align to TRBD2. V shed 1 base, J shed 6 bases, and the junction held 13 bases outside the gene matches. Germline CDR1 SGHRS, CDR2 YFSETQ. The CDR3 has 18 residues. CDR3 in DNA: TGCGCCAGCAGCTTGCCCCTTACTAGCGGGACTGGGGGCAATGAGCAGTTCTTC. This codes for CASSLPLTSGTGGNEQFF.

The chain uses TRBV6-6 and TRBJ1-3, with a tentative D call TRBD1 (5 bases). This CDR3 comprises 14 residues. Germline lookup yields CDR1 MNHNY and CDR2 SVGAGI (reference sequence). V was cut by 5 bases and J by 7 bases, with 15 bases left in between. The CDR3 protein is CASSPGDLSNTIYF. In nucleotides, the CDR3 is TGTGCCAGCAGTCCTGGGGACCTCTCGAACACCATATATTTT.

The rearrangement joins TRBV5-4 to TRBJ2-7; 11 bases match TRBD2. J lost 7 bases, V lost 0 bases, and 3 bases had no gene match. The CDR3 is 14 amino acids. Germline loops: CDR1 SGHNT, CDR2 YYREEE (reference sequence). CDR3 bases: TGTGCCAGCAGCTTGGAACTAGCGGGAGCAGAGCAGTACTTC. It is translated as CASSLELAGAEQYF. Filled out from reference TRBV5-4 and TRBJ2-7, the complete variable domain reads ETGVTQSPTHLIKTRGQQVTLRCSSQSGHNTVSWYQQALGQGPQFIFQYYREEENGRGNFPPRFSGLQFPNYSSELNVNALELDDSALYLCASSLELAGAEQYFGPGTRLTVT.

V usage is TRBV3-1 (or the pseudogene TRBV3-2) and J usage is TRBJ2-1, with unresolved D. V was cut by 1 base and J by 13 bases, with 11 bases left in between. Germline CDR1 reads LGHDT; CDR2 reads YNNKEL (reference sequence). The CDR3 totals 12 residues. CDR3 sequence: CASSQVEALQFF. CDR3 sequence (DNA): TGTGCCAGCAGCCAAGTCGAGGCTCTTCAGTTCTTC.

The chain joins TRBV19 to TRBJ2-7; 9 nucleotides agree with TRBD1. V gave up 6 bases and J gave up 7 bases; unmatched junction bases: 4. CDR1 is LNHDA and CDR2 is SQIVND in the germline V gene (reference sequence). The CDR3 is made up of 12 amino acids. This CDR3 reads CASRRTGEEQYF. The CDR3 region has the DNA TGTGCCAGTAGAAGGACAGGGGAAGAGCAGTACTTC.

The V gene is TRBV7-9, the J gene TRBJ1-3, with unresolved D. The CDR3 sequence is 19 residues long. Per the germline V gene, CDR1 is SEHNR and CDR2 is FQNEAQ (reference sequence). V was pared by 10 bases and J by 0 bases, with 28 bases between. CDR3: CAILVAEEGKPSSGNTIYF. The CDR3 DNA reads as TGTGCCATCTTGGTGGCAGAAGAAGGAAAACCCAGCTCTGGAAACACCATATATTTT.

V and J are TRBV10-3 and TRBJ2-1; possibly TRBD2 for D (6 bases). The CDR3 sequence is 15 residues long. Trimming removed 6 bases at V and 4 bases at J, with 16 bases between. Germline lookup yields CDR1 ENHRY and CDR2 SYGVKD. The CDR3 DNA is TGTGCCATCAGAGCCAGCACGGGAGTTTACAATGAGCAGTTCTTC. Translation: CAIRASTGVYNEQFF.

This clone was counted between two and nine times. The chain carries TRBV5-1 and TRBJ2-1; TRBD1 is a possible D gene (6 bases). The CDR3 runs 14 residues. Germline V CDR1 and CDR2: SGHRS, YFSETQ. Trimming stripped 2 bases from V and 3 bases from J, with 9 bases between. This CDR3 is CASSFEGVYNEQFF. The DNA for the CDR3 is TGCGCCAGCAGCTTTGAGGGGGTCTACAATGAGCAGTTCTTC.

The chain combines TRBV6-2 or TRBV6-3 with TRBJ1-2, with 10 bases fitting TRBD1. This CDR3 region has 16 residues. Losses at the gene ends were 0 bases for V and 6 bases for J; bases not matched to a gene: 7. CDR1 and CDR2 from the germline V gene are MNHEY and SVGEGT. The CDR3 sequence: CASSYSRQGARNGYTF. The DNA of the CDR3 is TGTGCCAGCAGTTACTCTCGACAGGGGGCCAGAAATGGCTACACCTTC.

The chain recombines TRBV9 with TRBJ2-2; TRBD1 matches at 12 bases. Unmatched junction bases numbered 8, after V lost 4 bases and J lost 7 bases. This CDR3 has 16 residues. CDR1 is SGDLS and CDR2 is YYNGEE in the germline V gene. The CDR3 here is CASSKPGQGAGGELFF. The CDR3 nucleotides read TGTGCCAGCAGCAAACCGGGACAGGGGGCTGGCGGGGAGCTGTTTTTT.

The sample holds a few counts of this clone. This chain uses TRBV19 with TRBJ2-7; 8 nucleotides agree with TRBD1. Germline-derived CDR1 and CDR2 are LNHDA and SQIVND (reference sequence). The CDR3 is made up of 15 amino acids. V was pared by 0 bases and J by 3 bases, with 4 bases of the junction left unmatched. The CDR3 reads CASSIDPGQGYEQYF. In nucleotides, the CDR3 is TGTGCCAGTAGTATAGACCCCGGACAGGGCTACGAGCAGTACTTC.

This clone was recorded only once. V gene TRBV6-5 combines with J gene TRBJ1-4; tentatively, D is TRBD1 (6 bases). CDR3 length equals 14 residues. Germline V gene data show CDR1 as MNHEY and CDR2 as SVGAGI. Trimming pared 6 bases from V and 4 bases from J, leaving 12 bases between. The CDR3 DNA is TGTGCCAGCAGAGAGGGACACCTTAATGAAAAACTGTTTTTT. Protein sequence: CASREGHLNEKLFF.

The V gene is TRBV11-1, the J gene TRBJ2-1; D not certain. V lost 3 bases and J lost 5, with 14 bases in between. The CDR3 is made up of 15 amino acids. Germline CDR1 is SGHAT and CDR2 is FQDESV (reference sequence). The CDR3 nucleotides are TGTGCCAGCAGCTTTAACCCACCGGATAACAATGAGCAGTTCTTC. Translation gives CASSFNPPDNNEQFF.

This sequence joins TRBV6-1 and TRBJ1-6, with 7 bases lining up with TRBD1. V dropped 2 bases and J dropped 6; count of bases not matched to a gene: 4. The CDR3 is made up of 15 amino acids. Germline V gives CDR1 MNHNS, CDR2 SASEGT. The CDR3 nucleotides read TGTGCCAGCAGTGAAAGGGGGCAGGGTAATTCACCCCTCCACTTT. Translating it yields CASSERGQGNSPLHF.

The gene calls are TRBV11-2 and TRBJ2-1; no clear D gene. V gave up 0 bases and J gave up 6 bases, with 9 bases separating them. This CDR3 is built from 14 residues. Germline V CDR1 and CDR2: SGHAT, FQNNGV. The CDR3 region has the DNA TGTGCCAGCAGCTTAGATATTCTGGGCAATGAGCAGTTCTTC. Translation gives CASSLDILGNEQFF. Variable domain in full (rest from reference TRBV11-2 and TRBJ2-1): EAGVAQSPRYKIIEKRQSVAFWCNPISGHATLYWYQQILGQGPKLLIQFQNNGVVDDSQLPKDRFSAERLKGVDSTLKIQPAKLEDSAVYLCASSLDILGNEQFFGPGTRLTVL.

In DNA, the CDR3 is TGTGCCAGCAGTCTGGACAGACCCTATAATTCACCCCTCCACTTT. Amino acid sequence: CASSLDRPYNSPLHF. The rearrangement uses TRBV28 and TRBJ1-6; D is perhaps TRBD1 (6 bases). The CDR3 spans 15 residues. Trimming pared 5 bases from V and 2 bases from J, leaving 10 bases between. Germline V gene sequence: CDR1 MDHEN, CDR2 SYDVKM.

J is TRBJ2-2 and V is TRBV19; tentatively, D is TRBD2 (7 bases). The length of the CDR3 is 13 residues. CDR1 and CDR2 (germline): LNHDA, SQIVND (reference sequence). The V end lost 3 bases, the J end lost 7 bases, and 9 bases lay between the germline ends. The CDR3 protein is CASSMRGGGELFF. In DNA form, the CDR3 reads TGTGCCAGTAGTATGAGGGGGGGCGGGGAGCTGTTTTTT.

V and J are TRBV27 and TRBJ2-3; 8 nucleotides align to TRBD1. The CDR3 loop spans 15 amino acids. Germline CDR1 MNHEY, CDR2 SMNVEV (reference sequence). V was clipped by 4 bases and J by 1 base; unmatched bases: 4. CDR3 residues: CASSWQGAGTDTQYF. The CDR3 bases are TGTGCCAGCAGTTGGCAGGGGGCTGGCACAGATACGCAGTATTTT.

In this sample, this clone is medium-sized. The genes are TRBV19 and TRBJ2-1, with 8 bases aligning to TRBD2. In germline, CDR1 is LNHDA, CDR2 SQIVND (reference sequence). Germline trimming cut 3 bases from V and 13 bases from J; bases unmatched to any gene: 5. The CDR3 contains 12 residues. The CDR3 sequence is CASSMTGGDQFF. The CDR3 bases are TGTGCCAGTAGTATGACGGGAGGGGATCAGTTCTTC.